The clone carrying this TCR beta chain was picked up a small number of times. This specimen comes from a study of T-cell reconstitution after alpha-beta-depleted transplantation in children. Unique molecular identifiers featured in how the TCRbeta library was prepared. TCRdb analysed the PCR reads with MiXCR anew, one entry per CDR3 protein. The repertoire holds 350,000 to 450,000 distinct CDR3 sequences, 20% seen once, with around 4% in the top ten. The CDR3 loop spans 20 amino acids. The ends lost 6 bases at V and 3 bases at J; junction bases unmatched: 21. The TCR comes from a human donor who donated a stem cell graft to a child with acute myeloid leukemia. Sequences were derived from PBMCs from the stem cell graft donor, sampled from the stem cell graft. The chain couples TRBV12-3 or TRBV12-4 to TRBJ2-1, with TRBD2 matching over 9 bases. The CDR3 nucleotides read TGTGCCAGCAGCAGTGGCGGGACCGCGGGAGGGGGGGCTATCTACAATGAGCAGTTCTTC. Encoded protein: CASSSGGTAGGGAIYNEQFF.